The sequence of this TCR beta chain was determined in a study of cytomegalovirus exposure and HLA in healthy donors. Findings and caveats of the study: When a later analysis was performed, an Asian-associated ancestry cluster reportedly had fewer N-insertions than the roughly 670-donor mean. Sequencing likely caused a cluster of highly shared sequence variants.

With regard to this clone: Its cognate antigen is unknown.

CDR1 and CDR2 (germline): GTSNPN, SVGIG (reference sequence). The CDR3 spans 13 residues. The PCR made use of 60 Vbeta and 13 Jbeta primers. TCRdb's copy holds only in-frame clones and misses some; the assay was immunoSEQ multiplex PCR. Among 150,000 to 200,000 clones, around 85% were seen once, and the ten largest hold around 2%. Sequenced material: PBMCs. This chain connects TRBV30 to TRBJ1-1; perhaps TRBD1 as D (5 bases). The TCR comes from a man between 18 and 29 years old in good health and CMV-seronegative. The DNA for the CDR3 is TGTGCTCACAGGACACCTCCGAACACTGAAGCTTTCTTT. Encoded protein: CAHRTPPNTEAFF.